These T cell receptor beta chains were read from a single sample in a study of blood T cell repertoires in COVID-19. The repertoire was sequenced with immunoSEQ multiplex PCR; TCRdb's copy has only in-frame clones and lacks some. The sample shows approximately 16,000 clones, approximately 80% of them seen only once. The specimen was peripheral blood. The receptors come from a human donor in a cohort sampled during active COVID-19. The CDR3 runs from the conserved cysteine through the conserved F or W. D genes are given only for firm matches. Clone size is shown for a subset of rows, as once, few, many or a class of expanded clone.

cdr3_length d_call j_call clone_size v_call cdr3_aa cdr3_nt
17 TRBD2 TRBJ2-3 NA TRBV7-9 CASSFPPGSGGQDTQYF TGTGCCAGCAGCTTCCCCCCCGGCAGCGGGGGGCAAGATACGCAGTATTTT
13 TRBD1 TRBJ1-1 medium-sized TRBV7-3 CASSLEWTGEAFF TGTGCCAGCAGCTTAGAGTGGACAGGGGAAGCTTTCTTT
15 TRBD1 TRBJ2-7 NA TRBV15 CATSRDPRGQSEQYF TGTGCCACCAGCAGAGATCCCAGGGGGCAGTCCGAGCAGTACTTC
13 TRBD2 TRBJ2-5 NA TRBV9 CASSVEPGGTQYF TGTGCCAGCAGCGTAGAACCGGGGGGGACCCAGTACTTC
12 NA TRBJ2-5 NA TRBV12-3/TRBV12-4 CASSPRQETQYF TGTGCCAGCAGTCCCCGGCAAGAGACCCAGTACTTC
13 NA TRBJ2-7 NA TRBV4-2 CASSRGTGNEQYF TGTGCCAGCAGCCGGGGGACTGGAAACGAGCAGTACTTC
13 NA TRBJ2-1 NA TRBV3-1/TRBV3-2 CASKTGRYNEQFF TGTGCCAGCAAAACAGGGCGATACAATGAGCAGTTCTTC
15 TRBD2 TRBJ2-1 NA TRBV6-5 CASELAGGQINEQFF TGTGCCAGCGAACTAGCGGGGGGTCAGATTAATGAGCAGTTCTTC
17 NA TRBJ1-6 NA TRBV28 CASSPRGSGGGYSPLHF TGTGCCAGCAGCCCCCGTGGATCGGGAGGGGGGTACTCACCCCTCCACTTT
13 NA TRBJ1-1 NA TRBV7-2 CASSLLGRTEAFF TGTGCCAGCAGCTTATTGGGGAGGACTGAAGCTTTCTTT
16 NA TRBJ2-3 NA TRBV6-1 CASSEMVGSTTDTQYF TGTGCCAGCAGTGAAATGGTCGGGAGTACTACAGATACGCAGTATTTT
15 NA TRBJ2-1 NA TRBV7-9 CASTKGETAYNEQFF TGTGCCAGCACCAAAGGGGAGACGGCCTACAATGAGCAGTTCTTC
15 TRBD1 TRBJ2-7 NA TRBV11-2 CASSLAGTGLYEQYF TGTGCCAGCAGCTTAGCCGGGACAGGTCTCTACGAGCAGTACTTC
13 NA TRBJ1-2 NA TRBV4-3 CASSQEPRYGYTF TGCGCCAGCAGCCAAGAACCCCGGTATGGCTACACCTTC
16 NA TRBJ2-1 NA TRBV7-9 CASSLGRGGDNNEQFF TGTGCCAGCAGCTTAGGGCGAGGGGGAGACAACAATGAGCAGTTCTTC
15 TRBD2 TRBJ2-1 NA TRBV19 CASHIAGGSYNEQFF TGTGCCAGTCATATAGCGGGGGGCTCCTACAATGAGCAGTTCTTC
15 TRBD1 TRBJ1-2 NA TRBV4-2 CASSQAGQGTYGYTF TGTGCCAGCAGCCAAGCGGGACAGGGGACTTATGGCTACACCTTC
14 NA TRBJ2-5 NA TRBV2 CASSSDRAGETQYF TGTGCCAGCAGCTCGGACCGGGCGGGGGAGACCCAGTACTTC
14 TRBD1 TRBJ1-3 NA TRBV30 CAWSGQGVGNTIYF TGTGCCTGGAGCGGACAGGGAGTCGGAAACACCATATATTTT
16 TRBD1 TRBJ2-7 NA TRBV5-1 CASSLGPDRGNYEQYF TGCGCCAGCAGCTTGGGGCCGGACAGGGGGAACTACGAGCAGTACTTC